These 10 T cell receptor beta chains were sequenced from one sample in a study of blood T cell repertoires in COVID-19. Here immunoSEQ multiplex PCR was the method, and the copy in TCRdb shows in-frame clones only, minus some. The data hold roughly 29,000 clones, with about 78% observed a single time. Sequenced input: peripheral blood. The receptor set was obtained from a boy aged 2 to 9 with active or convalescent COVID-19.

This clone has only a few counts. The CDR3 region has the DNA TGTGCCACCAGTGGTCCAGTCCTCAACTATGGCTACACCTTC. Translation: CATSGPVLNYGYTF. The rearrangement links TRBV24-1 to TRBJ1-2, with D uncertain. CDR1 is KGHDR and CDR2 is SFDVKD in the germline V gene. V lost 5 bases to trimming and J lost 2 bases, with 11 bases between them. The CDR3 is 14 amino acids.

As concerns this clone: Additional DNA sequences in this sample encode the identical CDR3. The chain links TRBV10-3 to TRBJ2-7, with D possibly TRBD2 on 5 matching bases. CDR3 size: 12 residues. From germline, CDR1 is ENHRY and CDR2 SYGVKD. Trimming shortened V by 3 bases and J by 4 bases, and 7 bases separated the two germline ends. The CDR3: CAISDGSYEQYV. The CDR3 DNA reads TGTGCCATCAGTGATGGGAGTTACGAGCAGTACGTC.

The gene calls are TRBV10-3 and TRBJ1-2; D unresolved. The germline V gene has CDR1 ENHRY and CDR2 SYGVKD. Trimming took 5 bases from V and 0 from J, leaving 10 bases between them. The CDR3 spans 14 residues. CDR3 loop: CAISKMRSNYGYTF. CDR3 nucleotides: TGTGCCATCAGTAAGATGAGGTCTAACTATGGCTACACCTTC.

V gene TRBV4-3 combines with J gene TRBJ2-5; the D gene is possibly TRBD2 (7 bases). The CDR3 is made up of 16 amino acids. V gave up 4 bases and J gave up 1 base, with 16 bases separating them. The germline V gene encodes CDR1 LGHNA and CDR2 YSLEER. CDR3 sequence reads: CASSRVGGALQETQYF. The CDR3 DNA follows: TGCGCCAGCAGCCGGGTTGGGGGGGCTCTCCAAGAGACCCAGTACTTC.

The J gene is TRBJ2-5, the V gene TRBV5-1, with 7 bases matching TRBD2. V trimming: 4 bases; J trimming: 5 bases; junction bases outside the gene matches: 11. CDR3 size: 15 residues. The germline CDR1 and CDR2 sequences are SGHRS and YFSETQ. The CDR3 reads CASSPSAGAGETQYF. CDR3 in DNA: TGCGCCAGCAGCCCCAGTGCGGGAGCTGGGGAGACCCAGTACTTC.

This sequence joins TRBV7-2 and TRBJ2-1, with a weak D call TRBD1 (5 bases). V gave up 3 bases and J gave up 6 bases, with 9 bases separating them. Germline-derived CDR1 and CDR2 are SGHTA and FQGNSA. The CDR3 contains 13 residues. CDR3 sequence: CASSFREINEQFF. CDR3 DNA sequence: TGTGCCAGCAGCTTCAGGGAAATCAATGAGCAGTTCTTC. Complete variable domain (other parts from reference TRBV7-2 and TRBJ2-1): GAGVSQSPSNKVTEKGKDVELRCDPISGHTALYWYRQSLGQGLEFLIYFQGNSAPDKSGLPSDRFSAERTGGSVSTLTIQRTQQEDSAVYLCASSFREINEQFFGPGTRLTVL.

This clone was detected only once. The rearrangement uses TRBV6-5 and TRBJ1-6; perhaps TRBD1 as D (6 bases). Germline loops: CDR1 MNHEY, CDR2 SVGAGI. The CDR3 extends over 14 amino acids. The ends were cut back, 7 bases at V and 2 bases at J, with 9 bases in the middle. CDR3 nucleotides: TGTGCCAGCAAGCGGACAGCCTATAATTCACCCCTCCACTTT. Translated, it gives CASKRTAYNSPLHF.

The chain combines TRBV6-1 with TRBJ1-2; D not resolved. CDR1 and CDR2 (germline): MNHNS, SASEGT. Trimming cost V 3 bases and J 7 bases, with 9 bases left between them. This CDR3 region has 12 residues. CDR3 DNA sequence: TGTGCCAGCAGTGACACAGTGGCTGGCTACACCTTC. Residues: CASSDTVAGYTF.

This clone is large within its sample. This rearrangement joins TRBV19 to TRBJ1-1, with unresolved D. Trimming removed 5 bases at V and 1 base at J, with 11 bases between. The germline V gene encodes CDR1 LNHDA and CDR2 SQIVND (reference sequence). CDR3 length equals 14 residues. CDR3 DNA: TGTGCCAGTAGTCCCCGAGCGGGGAACACTGAAGCTTTCTTT. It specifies CASSPRAGNTEAFF. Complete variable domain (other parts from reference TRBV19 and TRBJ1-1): DGGITQSPKYLFRKEGQNVTLSCEQNLNHDAMYWYRQDPGQGLRLIYYSQIVNDFQKGDIAEGYSVSREKKESFPLTVTSAQKNPTAFYLCASSPRAGNTEAFFGQGTRLTVV.

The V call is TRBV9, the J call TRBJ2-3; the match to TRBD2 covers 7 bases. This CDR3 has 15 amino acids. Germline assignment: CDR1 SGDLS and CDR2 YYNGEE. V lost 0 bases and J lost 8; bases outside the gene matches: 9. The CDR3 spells CASSVEVGRAGTQYF. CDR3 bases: TGTGCCAGCAGCGTAGAGGTGGGGAGGGCAGGTACGCAGTATTTT.